The 8 T cell receptor beta chains presented below share a single source sample, sequenced in a study of CD8 T cells in Susac syndrome. Random hexamers were used to reverse transcribe an amount of about 0.45 to 1 ug RNA. TCRdb reanalysed the immunoSEQ multiplex PCR reads using MiXCR and keeps one entry per CDR3 protein. Of 150,000 to 200,000 distinct CDR3 sequences listed, around 94% were seen once; the top ten hold about 0.13%. Sequenced input: CD4+ T cells from PBMCs. Receptors originate from a human donor in good health.

This clonotype was seen once. The gene calls are TRBV5-4 and TRBJ1-3, with D possibly TRBD1 on 5 matching bases. V was cut by 0 bases and J by 1 base, with 5 bases left in between. The CDR3 loop spans 14 amino acids. In germline, CDR1 is SGHNT, CDR2 YYREEE (reference sequence). The CDR3, as DNA: TGTGCCAGCAGCTTGGCAGGGTCTGGAAACACCATATATTTT. Protein product: CASSLAGSGNTIYF.

The rearrangement uses TRBV20-1 and TRBJ1-4; 9 nucleotides align to TRBD1. Germline assignment: CDR1 DFQATT and CDR2 SNEGSKA (reference sequence). The CDR3 consists of 13 residues. The V segment lost 4 bases and the J segment 5 bases; nucleotides outside the gene matches: 2. This CDR3 is CSATGQGNEKLFF. DNA of the CDR3: TGCAGTGCTACTGGACAGGGGAATGAAAAACTGTTTTTT.

This CDR3 is CSVETGGGETQYF. In DNA, the CDR3 is TGCAGCGTTGAGACAGGGGGGGGAGAGACCCAGTACTTC. The chain uses TRBV29-1 and TRBJ2-5; 9 nucleotides line up with TRBD1. J lost 4 bases, V lost 3 bases, and 3 bases had no gene match. The CDR3 is 13 residues long. CDR1 and CDR2 from the germline V gene are SQVTM and ANQGSEA.

This clonotype was recorded only once. The CDR3 reads CSVLQGGDYGYTF. The CDR3 DNA follows: TGCAGCGTTCTACAGGGAGGAGACTATGGCTACACCTTC. V and J are TRBV29-1 and TRBJ1-2; possibly TRBD1 for D (6 bases). The CDR3 runs 13 residues. Between the trimmed V and J ends, which lost 5 bases and 3 bases, there was a span of 13 bases. Germline values: CDR1 SQVTM, CDR2 ANQGSEA.

The chain carries TRBV29-1 and TRBJ1-4; D call uncertain. Germline CDR1 is SQVTM and CDR2 is ANQGSEA. This CDR3 is built from 11 residues. V was cut by 7 bases and J by 17 bases, with 20 bases left in between. As DNA, the CDR3 is TGCAGCGGGGAAAGCGACGCCCGTGAATTTTTT. Protein sequence: CSGESDAREFF.

The CDR3 DNA reads as TGCAGTGCCCACCCGGAAGGGGGCCTAGGGAATCAGCCCCAGCATTTT. Translated: CSAHPEGGLGNQPQHF. The V call is TRBV20-1, the J call TRBJ1-5, with 7 bases matching TRBD1. The CDR3 is 16 residues long. The germline V gene encodes CDR1 DFQATT and CDR2 SNEGSKA (reference sequence). With 6 bases clipped from V and 4 bases from J, the junction kept 15 bases outside the gene matches.

As regards this clonotype: At one boundary the junction diverges from the germline segment, which might be a read error. The chain combines TRBV29-1 with TRBJ2-1; the D gene is possibly TRBD2 (6 bases). The CDR3 contains 12 residues. Per germline, CDR1 SQVTM and CDR2 ANQGSEA. This CDR3 is CSLEGTGPEQFF. CDR3 nucleotides: TGCAGCCTTGAAGGGACTGGACCTGAGCAGTTCTTC.

The rearrangement links TRBV29-1 to TRBJ1-5; tentative D call: TRBD1 (5 bases). CDR3 size: 14 residues. CDR1 SQVTM and CDR2 ANQGSEA come from the germline V gene. V gave up 3 bases and J gave up 1 base, with 10 bases separating them. CDR3 sequence: CSVEVGQSNQPQHF. CDR3 bases: TGCAGCGTTGAGGTGGGGCAGAGCAATCAGCCCCAGCATTTT. Complete variable domain (other parts from reference TRBV29-1 and TRBJ1-5): SAVISQKPSRDICQRGTSLTIQCQVDSQVTMMFWYRQQPGQSLTLIATANQGSEATYESGFVIDKFPISRPNLTFSTLTVSNMSPEDSSIYLCSVEVGQSNQPQHFGDGTRLSIL.